This T cell receptor (beta chain) derives from a study of T cell repertoires in cytomegalovirus infection. Overall study: Indications of both CMV infection and matching HLA type were provided by public TCR beta signatures. Study results and caveats: The study found HLA-C-restricted CMV-specific TCR beta clonotypes dominating the ex vivo response. Frequencies of public TCR beta families were cumulated, and this identified carriers of CMV plus the relevant HLA.

In regard to this clonotype: Its matching antigen is unknown.

TCRdb independently ran MiXCR on the reads; one entry per CDR3 protein. The sample consists of 350,000 to 500,000 distinct CDR3 sequences, roughly a third of them appearing once. The CDR3 consists of 15 residues. V was pared by 4 bases and J by 7 bases, with 12 bases of the junction left unmatched. Germline V CDR1 and CDR2: MNHEY, SVGAGI. The TCR comes from a human donor in good health (CMV status not recorded). Some clones in this sample may be carry-over from other donors' samples. V and J are TRBV6-5 and TRBJ2-7; 8 nucleotides agree with TRBD1. Material for sequencing was PBMCs. CDR3 protein: CASSSSGTGLGEQYF. DNA for the CDR3: TGTGCCAGCAGTTCCTCCGGGACAGGCCTCGGGGAGCAGTACTTC.